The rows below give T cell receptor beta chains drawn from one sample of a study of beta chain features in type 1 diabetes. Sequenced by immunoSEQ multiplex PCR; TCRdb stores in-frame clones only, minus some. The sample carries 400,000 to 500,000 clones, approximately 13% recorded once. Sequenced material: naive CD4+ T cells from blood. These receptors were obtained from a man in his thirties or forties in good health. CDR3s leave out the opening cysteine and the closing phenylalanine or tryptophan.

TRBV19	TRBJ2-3	ASSMLDSPTDTQY
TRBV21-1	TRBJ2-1	ASSKKTVLPYNEQF
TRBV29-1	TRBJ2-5	SLVGTEPFQETQY
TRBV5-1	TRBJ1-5	ASSLGGVVGQPQH
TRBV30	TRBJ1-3	AWSPRGVDSGNTIY
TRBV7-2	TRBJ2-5	ATRTSGVLETQY
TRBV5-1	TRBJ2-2	ASSLFSTNTGELF
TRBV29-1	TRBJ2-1	SVYTFGGDSYNEQF
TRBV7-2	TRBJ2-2	ASSLELGELF
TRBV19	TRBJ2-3	ASSRVVTDTQY
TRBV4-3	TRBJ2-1	ASSQVAAGVGNEQF
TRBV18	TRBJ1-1	ASSPQGRHTEAF
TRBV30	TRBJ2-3	ARRGGTSTDTQY
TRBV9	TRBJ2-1	ASSVDPRGRSYNEQF
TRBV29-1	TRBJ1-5	SVGETGGYQPQH
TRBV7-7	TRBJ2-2	ASSPPGQAVTGELF
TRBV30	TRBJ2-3	AWRTGGFTDTQY
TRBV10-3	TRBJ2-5	AITSGGQETQY